This T cell receptor (beta chain) came from a study of shared clonotypes between healthy human individuals (TCRdb year 2020). Turning to the overall study: Two women and a few men aged 18 to 49 years were included in the cohort. To increase sequencing depth and limit assay-specific biases, TCR repertoire library preparation and sequencing were carried out by different laboratories using diverse techniques. The study deeply sequenced blood TCR repertoires of 5 or 6 healthy adults to estimate repertoire size and the extent of clonotype sharing between individuals. Between about 0.85 and 9.5 billion PBMCs per donor were obtained by leukapheresis. For each donor, CD4 naive and CD4 memory were each run on three plates, CD8 naive on two plates, and CD8 memory on one plate. Results the study describes overall, beyond this receptor: Because the study included a small number of donors, the genetic and exposure-history diversity represented was limited. Across a few donors, around 5.4% of naive CD4, 3% to 3.5% of naive CD8, 2.3% of memory CD4, and about 0.4% of memory CD8 clonotypes were shared. Estimated clonotype richness was generally larger for naive than for memory subsets. Rarefaction of sorted-subset datasets indicated incomplete sequencing despite the large sequencing depth. Higher generation probabilities were observed for clonotypes shared by all four sorted-subset donors than for non-shared clonotypes. Pairwise subsampling indicated that sequencing depth was expected to affect the degree of clonotype sharing among donors. Sampling was restricted to blood, and TCR repertoires in tissue are likely to differ from TCR repertoires in blood.

With regard to this clone: No cognate antigen has been identified for it. No base quality information exists; no much larger clone differs at one position.

Healthy HIV-negative adults with no recently reported acute infections or vaccinations were included as donors. All donors were Caucasian adults living in Nashville, Tennessee, USA. CD4+ T cells were enriched through magnetic negative selection, after which naive cells were positively selected on CD45RA and the remaining negative fraction served as the memory subset. Blood was collected by leukapheresis, and PBMCs were isolated by Ficoll-Histopaque density gradient centrifugation and then cryopreserved in liquid nitrogen vapor phase. Analytical flow cytometry was used to check the purity and quantity of each magnetically sorted T cell population. From each sorted fraction, genomic DNA was isolated and quantified by UV absorbance on a Nanodrop 2000c. Looking up the germline V gene yields CDR1 SGHRS and CDR2 YFSETQ. The trim is 0 bases for V and 6 bases for J, with a gap of 9 bases between the germline ends. The CDR3 contains 14 residues, cysteine and phenylalanine counted. Only the CDR3 portion is preserved as DNA: 42 bases, with reading frame beginning at the first base.

Using the deep immunoSEQ assay, multiplex PCR amplified TCR CDR3 regions from genomic DNA. Genomic DNA extracted from each cell subset was distributed evenly over all wells of several immunoSEQ 96-well plates, and each plate served as one replicate. Each replicate PCR for sorted subsets received roughly 0.2 ug genomic DNA, equal to tens of thousands of T cell genomes. Purified libraries were quantified with a Qubit 3.0 fluorometer, sized on a Bioanalyzer 2100, and re-quantified with the KAPA Library Quantification kit. Each immunoSEQ 96-well plate was sequenced on its own single-read 150-cycle Illumina NextSeq 550 flow cell. The published analysis was carried out like this. Because only junctional sequences without quality scores were contained in the immunoSEQ output, filtering matching that applied to full-length reads could not be performed. To assign V/J genes and CDR3, sequences were annotated against IMGT germline references using PyIR, a Python wrapper for IgBLAST v1.9. Reads were removed for weak V/J assignments (E-value above 1e-6), missing CDR3, stop codons, out-of-frame junctions, or ambiguous translated residues. V3J clonotypes were defined as sequences sharing the same inferred V gene, J gene, and CDR3 amino acid sequence. Percentage overlap between repertoires was calculated by dividing the number of shared unique clonotypes by the size of the smaller repertoire. Repertoire richness was assessed with RTK rarefaction, the Chao1 estimator, and Recon v2.1 estimates of unobserved clonotypes. Generation probabilities for all TCRbeta clonotypes obtained by the gDNA method from a handful of donors were computed using OLGA. Imported from immuneACCESS, the table was reduced by TCRdb to in-frame sequences with V and J called. These copies leave out some clones; in studies compared against another copy, an unresolved V gene accounts for under half, and the cause of the remainder is not known. That table gives V, J and clone size, and the DNA gave D and trimming. For this sample there are about 2.4 million clones; 80% to 95% appear just once. About 0.38% of the sample is taken by the ten largest.

This receptor chain uses TRBV5-1 and TRBJ2-2; the D gene identity is not certain. This clonotype was obtained from a man aged 18 to 30 in good health. Some clones in this sample may be carry-over from other donors' samples. The sample comprised naive CD4+ T cells from PBMCs. The intended sense of this specimen's cell subset or site label: CD45RA+ positively selected. The CDR3 protein is CASSLGSGAGELFF. At the DNA level, the sequence is TGCGCCAGCAGCTTGGGTTCTGGAGCCGGGGAGCTGTTTTTT. Supplemented by the reference TRBV5-1 and TRBJ2-2 proteins around the CDR3, the complete variable domain is KAGVTQTPRYLIKTRGQQVTLSCSPISGHRSVSWYQQTPGQGLQFLFEYFSETQRNKGNFPGRFSGRQFSNSRSEMNVSTLELGDSALYLCASSLGSGAGELFFGEGSRLTVL.